This T cell receptor beta chain was identified in a study of T cell repertoires in cytomegalovirus infection. Turning to the study itself: Both recently identified HLA-C-restricted and well-studied HLA-B-restricted CMV epitopes were used in the study. Public TCR beta signatures provided an indication of both CMV infection and a matching HLA type.

TCRdb called the reads again in MiXCR, with one record for every CDR3 protein. The profile shows approximately 120,000 distinct CDR3 sequences, over 25% of them singletons. General observations from the study: In two of eight donors, the top clonotype was HLA-C-restricted CMV-specific.

CDR1 is DFQATT, CDR2 SNEGSKA, per germline (reference sequence). The length of the CDR3 is 16 residues. J gave up 8 bases and V 0 bases, and 13 bases lay outside the gene matches. As to this clonotype: Its target is unknown.

The rearrangement uses TRBV20-1 and TRBJ2-1, with 7 bases matching TRBD1. This sequence originates from a human donor in good health (CMV status not recorded). Some clones in this sample may be carry-over from other donors' samples. The sequenced sample was CD8+ T cells from cultured PBMCs, obtained from culture after CMV antigen stimulation. As DNA, the CDR3 is TGCAGTGCTAGAGATATTGACAGGGTGGTAAGGGATGAGCAGTTCTTC. It encodes CSARDIDRVVRDEQFF.